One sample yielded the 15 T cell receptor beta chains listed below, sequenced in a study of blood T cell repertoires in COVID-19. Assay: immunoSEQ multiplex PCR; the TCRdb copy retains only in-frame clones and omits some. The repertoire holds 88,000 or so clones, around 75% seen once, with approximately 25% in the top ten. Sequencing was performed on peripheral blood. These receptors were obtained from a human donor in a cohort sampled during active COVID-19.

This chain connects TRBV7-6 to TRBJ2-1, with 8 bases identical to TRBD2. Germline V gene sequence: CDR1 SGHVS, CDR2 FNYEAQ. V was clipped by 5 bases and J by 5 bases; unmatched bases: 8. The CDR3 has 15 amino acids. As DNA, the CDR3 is TGTGCCAGCAGCCCAGCGGGAGAACGCAACAATGAGCAGTTCTTC. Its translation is CASSPAGERNNEQFF. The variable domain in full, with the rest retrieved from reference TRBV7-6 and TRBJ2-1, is GAGVSQSPRYKVTKRGQDVALRCDPISGHVSLYWYRQALGQGPEFLTYFNYEAQQDKSGLPNDRFSAERPEGSISTLTIQRTEQRDSAMYRCASSPAGERNNEQFFGPGTRLTVL.

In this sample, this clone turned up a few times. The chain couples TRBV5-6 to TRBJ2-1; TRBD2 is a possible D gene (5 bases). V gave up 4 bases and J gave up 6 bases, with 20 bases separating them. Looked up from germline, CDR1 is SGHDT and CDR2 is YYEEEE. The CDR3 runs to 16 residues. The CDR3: CASSHTAVLGPNEQFF. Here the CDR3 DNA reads TGTGCCAGCAGCCACACCGCGGTACTAGGGCCCAATGAGCAGTTCTTC.

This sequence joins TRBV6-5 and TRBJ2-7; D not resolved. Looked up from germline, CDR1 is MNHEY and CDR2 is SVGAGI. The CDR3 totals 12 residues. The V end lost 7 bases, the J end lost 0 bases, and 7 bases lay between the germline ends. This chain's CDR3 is CASNGNSYEQYF. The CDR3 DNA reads TGTGCCAGCAATGGCAACTCCTACGAGCAGTACTTC.

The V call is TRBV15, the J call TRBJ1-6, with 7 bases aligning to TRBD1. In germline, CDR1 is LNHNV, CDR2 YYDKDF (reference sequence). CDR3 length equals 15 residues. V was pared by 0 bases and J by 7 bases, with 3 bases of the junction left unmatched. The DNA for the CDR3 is TGTGCCACCAGCAGAGATCACAGGGGCAATTCACCCCTCCACTTT. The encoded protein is CATSRDHRGNSPLHF.

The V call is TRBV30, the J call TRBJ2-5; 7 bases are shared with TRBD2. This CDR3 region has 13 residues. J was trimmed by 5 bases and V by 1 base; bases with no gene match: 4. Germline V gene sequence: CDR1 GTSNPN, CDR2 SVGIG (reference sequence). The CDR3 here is CAWSGVGGETQYF. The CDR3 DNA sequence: TGTGCCTGGAGTGGAGTGGGGGGGGAGACCCAGTACTTC.

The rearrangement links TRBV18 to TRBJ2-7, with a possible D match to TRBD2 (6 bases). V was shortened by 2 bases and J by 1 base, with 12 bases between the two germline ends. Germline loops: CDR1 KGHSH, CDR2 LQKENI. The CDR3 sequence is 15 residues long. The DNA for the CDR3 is TGTGCCAGCTCACCAGCCGGGGGAGGATCCTACGAGCAGTACTTC. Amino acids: CASSPAGGGSYEQYF.

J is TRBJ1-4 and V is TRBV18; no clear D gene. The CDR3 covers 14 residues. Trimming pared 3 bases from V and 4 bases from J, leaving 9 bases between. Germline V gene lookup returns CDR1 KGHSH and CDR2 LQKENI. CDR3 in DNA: TGTGCCAGCTCACCGTCAGGACTTAATGAAAAACTGTTTTTT. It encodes CASSPSGLNEKLFF.

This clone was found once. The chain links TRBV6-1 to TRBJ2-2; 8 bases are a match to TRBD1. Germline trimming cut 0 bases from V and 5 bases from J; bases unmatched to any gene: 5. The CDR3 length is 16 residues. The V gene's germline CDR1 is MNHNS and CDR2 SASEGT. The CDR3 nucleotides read TGTGCCAGCAGTGAAGCTCGCCAGGGGGCGACCGGGGAGCTGTTTTTT. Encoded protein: CASSEARQGATGELFF.

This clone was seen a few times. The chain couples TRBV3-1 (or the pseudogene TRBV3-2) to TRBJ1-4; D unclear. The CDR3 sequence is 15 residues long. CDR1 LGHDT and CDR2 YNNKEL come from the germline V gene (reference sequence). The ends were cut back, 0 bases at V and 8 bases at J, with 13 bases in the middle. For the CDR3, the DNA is TGTGCCAGCAGCCAAGATAGGGCGGGTTCGGAAAAACTGTTTTTT. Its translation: CASSQDRAGSEKLFF.

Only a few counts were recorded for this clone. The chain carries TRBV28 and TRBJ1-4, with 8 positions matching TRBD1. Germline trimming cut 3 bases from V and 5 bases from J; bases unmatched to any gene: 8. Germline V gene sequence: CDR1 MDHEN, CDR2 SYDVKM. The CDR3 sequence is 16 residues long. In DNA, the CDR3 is TGTGCCAGCAGTTTTATGCAGGGGGCGGGAAATGAAAAACTGTTTTTT. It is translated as CASSFMQGAGNEKLFF.

This chain's CDR3 is CASSLDTGNEKLFF. The DNA of the CDR3 is TGTGCCAGCAGCTTAGATACGGGAAATGAAAAACTGTTTTTT. The genes are TRBV7-8 and TRBJ1-4; D gene ambiguous. The germline V gene has CDR1 SGHVS and CDR2 FQNEAQ. The CDR3 sequence is 14 residues long. The V end was cut by 1 base, the J end by 5 bases, with 8 bases between.

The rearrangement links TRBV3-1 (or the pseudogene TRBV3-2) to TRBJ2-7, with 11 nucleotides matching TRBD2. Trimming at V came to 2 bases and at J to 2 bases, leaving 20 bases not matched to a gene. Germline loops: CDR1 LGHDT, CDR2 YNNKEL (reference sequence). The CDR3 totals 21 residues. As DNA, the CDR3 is TGTGCCAGCAGCCAATGGGGCCTAGCGGGAGGCCCCAGCCCTTCCCCCTACGAGCAGTACTTC. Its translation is CASSQWGLAGGPSPSPYEQYF.

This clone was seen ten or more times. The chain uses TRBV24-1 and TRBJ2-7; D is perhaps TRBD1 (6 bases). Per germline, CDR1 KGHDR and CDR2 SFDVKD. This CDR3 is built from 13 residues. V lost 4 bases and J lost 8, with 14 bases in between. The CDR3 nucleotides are TGTGCCACCAGTGACACCGGGACAAAGAAGCAGTACTTC. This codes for CATSDTGTKKQYF.

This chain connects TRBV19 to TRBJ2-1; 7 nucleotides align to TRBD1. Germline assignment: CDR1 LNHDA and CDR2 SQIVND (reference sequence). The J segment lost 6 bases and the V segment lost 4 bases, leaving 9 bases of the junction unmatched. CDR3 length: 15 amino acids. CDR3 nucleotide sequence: TGTGCCAGTAGTACGGGACAGTTCTCTGTCAATGAGCAGTTCTTC. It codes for CASSTGQFSVNEQFF.

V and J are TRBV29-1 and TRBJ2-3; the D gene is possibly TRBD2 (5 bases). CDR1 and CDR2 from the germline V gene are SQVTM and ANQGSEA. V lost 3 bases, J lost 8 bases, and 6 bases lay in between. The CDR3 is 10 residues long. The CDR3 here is CSVDEGTQYF. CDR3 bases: TGCAGCGTTGACGAGGGTACGCAGTATTTT.